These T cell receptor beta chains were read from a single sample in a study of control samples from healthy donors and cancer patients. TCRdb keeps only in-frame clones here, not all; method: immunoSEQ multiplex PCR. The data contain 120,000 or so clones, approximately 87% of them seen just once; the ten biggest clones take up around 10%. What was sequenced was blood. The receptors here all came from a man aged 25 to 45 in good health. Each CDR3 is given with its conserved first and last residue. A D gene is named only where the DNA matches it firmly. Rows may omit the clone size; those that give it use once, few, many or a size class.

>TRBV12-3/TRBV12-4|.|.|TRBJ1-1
CASSFWGNTEAFF
TGTGCCAGCAGTTTTTGGGGAAACACTGAAGCTTTCTTT
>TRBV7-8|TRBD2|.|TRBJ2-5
CASSHLAGRKETQYF
TGTGCCAGCAGCCATTTAGCGGGTCGTAAAGAGACCCAGTACTTC
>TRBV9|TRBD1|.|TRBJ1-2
CASSVTGGQLGYGYTF
TGTGCCAGCAGCGTAACCGGGGGACAGTTGGGCTATGGCTACACCTTC
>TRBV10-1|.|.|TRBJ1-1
CAVGYPKPMKAAFF
TGCGCTGTGGGCTACCCCAAGCCTATGAAGGCAGCTTTCTTT
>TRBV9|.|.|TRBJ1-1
CASSVATEGMNTEAFF
TGTGCCAGCAGCGTAGCTACAGAGGGAATGAACACTGAAGCTTTCTTT
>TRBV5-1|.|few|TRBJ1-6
CASSLDSTGAYYNSPLHF
TGCGCCAGCAGCTTGGATTCGACCGGGGCTTATTATAATTCACCCCTCCACTTT
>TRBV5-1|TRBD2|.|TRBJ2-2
CASSRGLAAANTGELFF
TGCGCCAGCAGCAGGGGACTAGCGGCCGCGAACACCGGGGAGCTGTTTTTT
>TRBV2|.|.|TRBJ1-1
CASSVGRGLPTEAFF
TGTGCCAGCAGTGTAGGAAGGGGCCTTCCCACTGAAGCTTTCTTT
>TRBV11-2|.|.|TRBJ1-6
CASSFGTTNSPLHF
TGTGCCAGCAGCTTCGGAACAACTAATTCACCCCTCCACTTT
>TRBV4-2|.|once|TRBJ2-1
CASSQDLEGREGDEQFF
TGTGCCAGCAGCCAAGATTTAGAGGGGCGCGAGGGAGATGAGCAGTTCTTC
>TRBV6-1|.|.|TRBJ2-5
CASSEALGSQETQYF
TGTGCCAGCAGTGAAGCGCTCGGGAGCCAAGAGACCCAGTACTTC
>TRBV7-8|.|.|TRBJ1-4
CASSALRPGGAEKLFF
TGTGCCAGCAGCGCACTGCGCCCGGGAGGGGCTGAAAAACTGTTTTTT
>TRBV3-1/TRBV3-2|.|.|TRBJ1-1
CASSSWTGDTEAFF
TGTGCCAGCAGTTCTTGGACGGGAGACACTGAAGCTTTCTTT
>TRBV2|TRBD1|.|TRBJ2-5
CASSEGGQGAKTQYF
TGTGCCAGCAGTGAGGGGGGACAGGGGGCAAAGACCCAGTACTTC
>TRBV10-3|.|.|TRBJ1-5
CAISAGVQGSQPQHF
TGTGCCATCAGTGCTGGGGTACAGGGAAGTCAGCCCCAGCATTTT
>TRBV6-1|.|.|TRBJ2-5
CASSGLSGGSVETQYF
TGTGCCAGCAGTGGGCTCTCGGGGGGCTCTGTCGAGACCCAGTACTTC
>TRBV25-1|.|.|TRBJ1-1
CASRQTVEAFF
TGTGCCAGCAGACAGACGGTTGAAGCTTTCTTT
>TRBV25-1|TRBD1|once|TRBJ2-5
CASSDQGAGETQYF
TGTGCCAGCAGTGATCAGGGGGCGGGGGAGACCCAGTACTTC
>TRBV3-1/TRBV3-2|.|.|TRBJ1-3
CASSQVFISSGNTIYF
TGTGCCAGCAGCCAAGTTTTTATCTCTTCTGGAAACACCATATATTTT
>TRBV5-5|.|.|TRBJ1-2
CASSLGPEIRRSYGYTF
TGTGCCAGCAGCTTGGGCCCGGAGATACGGAGGTCCTATGGCTACACCTTC
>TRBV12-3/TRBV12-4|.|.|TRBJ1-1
CASSLSITEAFF
TGTGCCAGCAGTTTATCTATCACTGAAGCTTTCTTT
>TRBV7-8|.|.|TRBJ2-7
CASSLAGTVEQYF
TGTGCCAGCAGCTTAGCAGGGACGGTAGAGCAGTACTTC